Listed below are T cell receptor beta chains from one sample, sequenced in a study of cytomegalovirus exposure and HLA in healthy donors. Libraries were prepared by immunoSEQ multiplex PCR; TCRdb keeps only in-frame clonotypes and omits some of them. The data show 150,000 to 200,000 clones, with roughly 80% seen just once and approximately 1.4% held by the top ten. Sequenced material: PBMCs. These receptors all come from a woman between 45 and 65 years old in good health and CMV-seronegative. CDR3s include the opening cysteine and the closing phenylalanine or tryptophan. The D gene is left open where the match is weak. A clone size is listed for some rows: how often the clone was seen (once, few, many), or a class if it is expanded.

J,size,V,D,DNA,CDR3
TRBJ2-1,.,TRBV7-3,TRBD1,TGTGCCAGCAGCTCCCAAAAGACAGGGTTTGCTGAGCAGTTCTTC,CASSSQKTGFAEQFF
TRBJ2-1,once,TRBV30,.,TGTGCCTCTAGGGCGGGTGATTCCTACAATGAACAGTTCTTC,CASRAGDSYNEQFF
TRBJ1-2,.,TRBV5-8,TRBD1,TGTGCCAGCAGCTTAATGCTTCAGGGGGCCTATGGCTACACCTTC,CASSLMLQGAYGYTF
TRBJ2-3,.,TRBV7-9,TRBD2,TGTGCCAGCAGCGGTACTAGCGGGGGATTCACAGATACGCAGTATTTT,CASSGTSGGFTDTQYF
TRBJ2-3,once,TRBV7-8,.,TGTGCCAGCAGCCCCGGTGTCACAGATACGCAGTATTTT,CASSPGVTDTQYF
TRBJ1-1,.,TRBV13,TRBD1,TGTGCCAGCAGCCGCCCGGGACAGAGATCCACTGAAGCTTTCTTT,CASSRPGQRSTEAFF
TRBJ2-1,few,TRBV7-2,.,TGTGCCAGCAGCCCCCGAGGGGGAGGGATCTCCTACAATGAGCAGTTCTTC,CASSPRGGGISYNEQFF
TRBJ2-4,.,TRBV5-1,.,TGCGCCAGCAGTCAGAATCGACTAGCCAAAAACATTCAGTACTTC,CASSQNRLAKNIQYF
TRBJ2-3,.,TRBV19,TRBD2,TGTGCCAGTAGTACCACTAGCGGGAGGACAGATACGCAGTATTTT,CASSTTSGRTDTQYF
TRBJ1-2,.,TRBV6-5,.,TGTGCCAGCAGTTACTCTTTTTTGGGAGGCGGCTATGGCTACACCTTC,CASSYSFLGGGYGYTF
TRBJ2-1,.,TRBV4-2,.,TGTGCCAGCAGCCAAGGAGACAGATTCGGATACAATGAGCAGTTCTTC,CASSQGDRFGYNEQFF
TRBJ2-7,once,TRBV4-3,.,TGCGCCAGCAGCCAAGATCTCCCCCAGGGGAACGACGAGCAGTACTTC,CASSQDLPQGNDEQYF
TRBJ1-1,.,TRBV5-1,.,TGCGCCAGCAGCTTCGGCCACAGGGCCCCGGACCCTGAAGCTTTCTTT,CASSFGHRAPDPEAFF
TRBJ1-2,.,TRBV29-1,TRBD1,TGCAGCGTTCCGGGACAGAACTACTATGGCTACACCTTC,CSVPGQNYYGYTF